Sequencing of this TCR beta chain was carried out in a study of T cell responses to AZD1222 COVID-19 vaccine. Notes on the study in general: The donor group comprised mostly white British people and more females; the analysis possibly underestimated clonal diversity. Spike-specific TCRs gained breadth and depth after people received two AZD1222 doses.

The V end lost 4 bases, the J end lost 5 bases, and 17 bases lay between the germline ends. From germline, CDR1 is SGHAT and CDR2 FQNNGV. The CDR3 length is 15 residues. To note about this clone: The target antigen is unknown.

Sequencing was performed with immunoSEQ multiplex PCR; in TCRdb, only in-frame clones are kept and a portion is missing. This table has 100,000 to 150,000 clones, about 94% appearing once. The sample consisted of peripheral blood, taken on day 0 of AZD1222 vaccination. The receptor was derived from an adult in good health. The V and J genes are TRBV11-2 and TRBJ1-1; the D gene is possibly TRBD1 (5 bases). CDR3 protein: CASSSRRDGQTEAFF. In DNA form, the CDR3 reads TGTGCCAGCAGCTCCCGCCGGGACGGGCAAACTGAAGCTTTCTTT. Looking up the rest from reference TRBV11-2 and TRBJ1-1 gives the full variable domain: EAGVAQSPRYKIIEKRQSVAFWCNPISGHATLYWYQQILGQGPKLLIQFQNNGVVDDSQLPKDRFSAERLKGVDSTLKIQPAKLEDSAVYLCASSSRRDGQTEAFFGQGTRLTVV.